These 14 T cell receptor beta chains originate from one sample sequenced in a study of T cell responses to AZD1222 COVID-19 vaccine. Sequenced by immunoSEQ multiplex PCR; TCRdb stores in-frame clones only, minus some. The sample records over 100,000 clones, around 90% being singletons. Sequences were derived from peripheral blood, sampled on day 0 of AZD1222 vaccination. These receptors were obtained from an adult in good health.

The chain recombines TRBV5-1 with TRBJ1-2, with D possibly being TRBD1 (5 bases). Germline values: CDR1 SGHRS, CDR2 YFSETQ. The CDR3 consists of 17 residues. Trimming removed 1 base from V and 4 bases from J, with 20 bases in between. CDR3 amino acids: CASSLSGGTMLRYGYTF. In DNA, the CDR3 is TGCGCCAGCAGCTTGAGCGGGGGGACGATGTTGCGCTATGGCTACACCTTC.

This rearrangement joins TRBV5-4 to TRBJ1-2, with D perhaps TRBD1 (6 bases). This CDR3 is 14 amino acids long. The V end lost 4 bases, the J end lost 0 bases, and 10 bases lay between the germline ends. CDR1 and CDR2 (germline): SGHNT, YYREEE (reference sequence). The CDR3 coding sequence is TGTGCCAGCAGCCCCCAGGGGACTAACTATGGCTACACCTTC. It codes for CASSPQGTNYGYTF.

The chain's CDR3 is CASSQDDPGTGVYGANVLTF. The CDR3 DNA follows: TGTGCCAGCAGCCAAGATGATCCCGGGACAGGGGTCTATGGGGCCAACGTCCTGACTTTC. The chain employs TRBV3-1 (or the pseudogene TRBV3-2) and TRBJ2-6, with 10 nucleotides matching TRBD1. The J segment lost 3 bases and the V segment lost 0 bases, leaving 11 bases of the junction unmatched. The CDR3 sequence is 20 residues long. The germline V gene encodes CDR1 LGHDT and CDR2 YNNKEL (reference sequence).

The V gene is TRBV9, the J gene TRBJ1-6, with D possibly TRBD1 on 5 matching bases. Trimming removed 0 bases from V and 10 bases from J, with 14 bases in between. Germline V gene data show CDR1 as SGDLS and CDR2 as YYNGEE. The CDR3 is made up of 15 amino acids. In DNA form, the CDR3 reads TGTGCCAGCAGCGTAGATCAGGGTACTAGCTCACCCCTCCACTTT. This gives the protein CASSVDQGTSSPLHF.

The CDR3 reads CSVAGAPKETQYF. The CDR3 DNA reads as TGCAGCGTTGCGGGGGCCCCCAAAGAGACCCAGTACTTC. V is TRBV29-1 and J is TRBJ2-5; D is tentatively TRBD1 or TRBD2 (6 bases each). This CDR3 is built from 13 residues. The V end was cut by 4 bases, the J end by 3 bases, with 12 bases between. Per germline, CDR1 SQVTM and CDR2 ANQGSEA.

V gene TRBV7-9 combines with J gene TRBJ1-3; perhaps TRBD1 as D (5 bases). The V and J ends lost 1 base and 0 bases respectively, with 13 bases between them. There are 17 residues in the CDR3. Germline assignment: CDR1 SEHNR and CDR2 FQNEAQ (reference sequence). CDR3 sequence: CASSLGRGGTSGNTIYF. The CDR3 DNA is TGTGCCAGCAGCTTAGGTCGCGGGGGGACCTCTGGAAACACCATATATTTT.

This CDR3 reads CASRPDRRGVREAFF. The DNA of the CDR3 is TGTGCCAGCAGACCGGACCGCCGCGGGGTCCGGGAAGCTTTCTTT. The chain couples TRBV6-5 to TRBJ1-1; D is unclear. CDR1 and CDR2 (germline): MNHEY, SVGAGI. There are 15 residues in the CDR3. Trimming pared 6 bases from V and 8 bases from J, leaving 22 bases between.

This rearrangement joins TRBV5-1 to TRBJ1-1; D is unresolved. This CDR3 spans 17 amino acids. In germline, CDR1 is SGHRS, CDR2 YFSETQ. V lost 9 bases to trimming and J lost 6 bases, with 30 bases between them. In DNA form, the CDR3 reads TGCGCCAAACTCCGTACAAGGTCCAGGAGTGATGGGTCTGAAGCTTTCTTT. Its protein is CAKLRTRSRSDGSEAFF.

This CDR3 is CSVNGLAGSYEQYF. The CDR3 DNA follows: TGCAGCGTAAACGGACTAGCGGGGTCCTACGAGCAGTACTTC. This chain connects TRBV29-1 to TRBJ2-7; 12 bases align to TRBD2. Germline CDR1 reads SQVTM; CDR2 reads ANQGSEA. V trimming: 6 bases; J trimming: 1 base; junction bases outside the gene matches: 4. The CDR3 runs 14 residues.

The V call is TRBV19, the J call TRBJ1-1, with 8 nucleotides matching TRBD1. Germline CDR1 is LNHDA and CDR2 is SQIVND (reference sequence). Trimming cost V 5 bases and J 8 bases; bases outside gene matches: 7. There are 13 residues in the CDR3. The CDR3 region is CASSALDREEAFF. The DNA of the CDR3 is TGTGCCAGTAGTGCCTTGGACAGGGAGGAAGCTTTCTTT.

The rearrangement links TRBV7-9 to TRBJ1-1; D is unclear. Germline CDR1 reads SEHNR; CDR2 reads FQNEAQ (reference sequence). V lost 5 bases and J 3 bases, leaving 4 bases between the germline ends. The CDR3 runs 11 residues. The CDR3 DNA follows: TGTGCCAGCAGCCCGGACACTGAAGCTTTCTTT. Protein: CASSPDTEAFF.

The chain employs TRBV12-5 and TRBJ1-1; a possible D gene is TRBD1 (6 bases). This CDR3 spans 12 amino acids. Germline CDR1 is LGHNT and CDR2 is FRNRAP. V shed 3 bases and J shed 9 bases, with 11 bases lying between them. The CDR3 region is CASGFDRDKAFF. In DNA form, the CDR3 reads TGTGCTAGTGGTTTTGACCGGGACAAAGCTTTCTTT.

The chain is built from TRBV2 and TRBJ1-1; a possible D gene is TRBD1 (5 bases). V was trimmed by 6 bases and J by 10 bases, leaving 12 bases between them. Germline V gene lookup returns CDR1 SNHLY and CDR2 FYNNEI. The CDR3 is 11 amino acids. CDR3 bases: TGTGCCAGCAGACCCGATACAGGAGCTTTCTTT. Its protein is CASRPDTGAFF.

This chain uses TRBV3-1 (or the pseudogene TRBV3-2) with TRBJ2-3; D is possibly TRBD2 (5 bases). The germline gives CDR1 LGHDT, CDR2 YNNKEL (reference sequence). The CDR3 loop spans 16 amino acids. V was clipped by 1 base and J by 2 bases, with 13 bases between them. The CDR3 DNA is TGTGCCAGCAGCCAAGTGACCGGGAAGTTCACAGATACGCAGTATTTT. Translation: CASSQVTGKFTDTQYF.